The 18 T cell receptor beta chains presented below share a single source sample, sequenced in a study of blood T cell repertoires in COVID-19. Method: immunoSEQ multiplex PCR; TCRdb's copy keeps in-frame clones and lacks some. This sample carries tens of thousands of clones, nearly 90% of them seen once, and the ten largest clones take 9%. The sequencing sample was made of peripheral blood. Receptors originate from a man of 80 years or more with active or convalescent COVID-19.

The chain links TRBV28 to TRBJ1-1; 9 nucleotides align to TRBD1. With V trimmed by 0 bases and J by 9 bases, 5 bases remained unmatched. Germline V CDR1 and CDR2: MDHEN, SYDVKM. The CDR3 loop spans 14 amino acids. The CDR3 spells CASSLWSGQGKAFF. The CDR3 bases are TGTGCCAGCAGTTTATGGAGCGGACAGGGGAAAGCTTTCTTT.

The sample holds a few counts of this clone. This chain connects TRBV6-5 to TRBJ1-1; no firm D call. The ends were cut back, 0 bases at V and 1 base at J, with 6 bases in the middle. The CDR3 sequence is 14 residues long. Looked up from germline, CDR1 is MNHEY and CDR2 is SVGAGI. CDR3 residues: CASSYSYRNTEAFF. DNA for the CDR3: TGTGCCAGCAGTTACTCTTACAGGAACACTGAAGCTTTCTTT.

This chain connects TRBV6-5 to TRBJ2-5; weak D call: TRBD1 (5 bases). The CDR3 covers 13 residues. Trimming shortened V by 8 bases and J by 1 base, and 11 bases separated the two germline ends. Germline values: CDR1 MNHEY, CDR2 SVGAGI. For the CDR3, the DNA is TGTGCCAGCGGTCGGACAATCCAAGAGACCCAGTACTTC. Protein sequence: CASGRTIQETQYF.

The rearrangement uses TRBV19 and TRBJ2-7; D is possibly TRBD1 (5 bases). V gave up 4 bases and J gave up 6 bases, with 22 bases separating them. This CDR3 is 16 amino acids long. The germline V gene has CDR1 LNHDA and CDR2 SQIVND (reference sequence). CDR3 sequence reads: CASSNARTPSGLEQYF. The CDR3 DNA reads TGTGCCAGTAGTAACGCCCGGACACCAAGTGGGCTCGAGCAGTACTTC.

The chain employs TRBV2 and TRBJ1-6; possibly TRBD1 for D (6 bases). Germline CDR1 SNHLY, CDR2 FYNNEI. V lost 4 bases to trimming and J lost 9 bases, with 13 bases between them. This CDR3 is built from 14 residues. In DNA form, the CDR3 reads TGTGCCAGCAGTGGGTACAGGGATACTTCACCCCTCCACTTT. Residues: CASSGYRDTSPLHF. The full variable domain, rest sourced from reference TRBV2 and TRBJ1-6, is EPEVTQTPSHQVTQMGQEVILRCVPISNHLYFYWYRQILGQKVEFLVSFYNNEISEKSEIFDDQFSVERPDGSNFTLKIRSTKLEDSAMYFCASSGYRDTSPLHFGNGTRLTVT.

The chain is built from TRBV24-1 and TRBJ2-3, with 7 bases identical to TRBD1. The CDR3 consists of 14 residues. Germline-derived CDR1 and CDR2 are KGHDR and SFDVKD. V dropped 6 bases and J dropped 1; count of bases not matched to a gene: 3. CDR3: CATSYGTGTDTQYF. The DNA of the CDR3 is TGTGCCACCAGTTATGGGACAGGCACAGATACGCAGTATTTT.

This sequence joins TRBV2 and TRBJ2-7; TRBD2 matches at 9 bases. The J segment lost 0 bases and the V segment lost 6 bases, leaving 12 bases of the junction unmatched. The length of the CDR3 is 17 residues. The germline V gene has CDR1 SNHLY and CDR2 FYNNEI. CDR3 region: CASRGTTSGRPSYEQYF. CDR3 sequence (DNA): TGTGCCAGCAGGGGGACAACTAGCGGGCGACCCTCCTACGAGCAGTACTTC.

The chain has TRBV7-9 and TRBJ1-5; weak D call: TRBD1 (6 bases). CDR1 and CDR2 (germline): SEHNR, FQNEAQ (reference sequence). The CDR3 contains 15 residues. The V and J ends lost 2 bases and 2 bases respectively, with 10 bases between them. CDR3 nucleotide sequence: TGTGCCAGCAGCTTATCAGGGGTTGGCAATCAGCCCCAGCATTTT. It codes for CASSLSGVGNQPQHF.

The J gene is TRBJ2-3, the V gene TRBV15, with 7 positions matching TRBD1. CDR1 and CDR2 (germline): LNHNV, YYDKDF (reference sequence). V lost 4 bases to trimming and J lost 4 bases; unmatched junction nucleotides: 5. The CDR3 sequence is 14 residues long. The CDR3 DNA reads as TGTGCCACCAGCATTGGGACAGAGGCAGATACGCAGTATTTT. It encodes CATSIGTEADTQYF.

The V gene is TRBV28, the J gene TRBJ1-1; 8 bases are a match to TRBD1. The J segment lost 3 bases and the V segment lost 5 bases, leaving 8 bases of the junction unmatched. The CDR3 has 15 amino acids. Looked up from germline, CDR1 is MDHEN and CDR2 is SYDVKM. The CDR3 loop reads CASSLYATGDTEAFF. DNA of the CDR3: TGTGCCAGCAGTCTTTACGCGACAGGGGACACTGAAGCTTTCTTT.

The rearrangement joins TRBV4-3 to TRBJ2-7; 9 nucleotides agree with TRBD1. With V trimmed by 0 bases and J by 7 bases, 7 bases remained unmatched. The CDR3 is 15 amino acids. Germline V gene lookup returns CDR1 LGHNA and CDR2 YSLEER. CDR3 protein: CASSQDWGQGREQYF. For the CDR3, the DNA is TGCGCCAGCAGCCAAGACTGGGGACAGGGAAGAGAGCAGTACTTC.

This clone showed up just a few times. The rearrangement links TRBV29-1 to TRBJ2-7, with D possibly TRBD2 on 7 matching bases. Looked up from germline, CDR1 is SQVTM and CDR2 is ANQGSEA. The CDR3 has 13 amino acids. The CDR3 sequence is CLRTQGGSSEQYF. CDR3 DNA: TGCCTCAGGACACAGGGAGGGTCTTCCGAGCAGTACTTC.

This chain joins TRBV18 and TRBJ2-7; TRBD2 aligns across 10 bases. Germline lookup yields CDR1 KGHSH and CDR2 LQKENI. The CDR3 is 15 amino acids. Trimming cost V 3 bases and J 2 bases; bases outside gene matches: 4. The CDR3 protein is CASSPESGGAYEQYF. The CDR3 nucleotides read TGTGCCAGCTCACCGGAGAGCGGGGGGGCCTACGAGCAGTACTTC. The full variable domain, rest sourced from reference TRBV18 and TRBJ2-7, is NAGVMQNPRHLVRRRGQEARLRCSPMKGHSHVYWYRQLPEEGLKFMVYLQKENIIDESGMPKERFSAEFPKEGPSILRIQQVVRGDSAAYFCASSPESGGAYEQYFGPGTRLTVT.

This chain uses TRBV30 with TRBJ2-2; D unresolved. The CDR3 sequence is 13 residues long. The V end was cut by 0 bases, the J end by 1 base, with 3 bases between. Looked up from germline, CDR1 is GTSNPN and CDR2 is SVGIG (reference sequence). CDR3 in amino acids: CAWSVQNTGELFF. CDR3 in DNA: TGTGCCTGGAGTGTACAGAACACCGGGGAGCTGTTTTTT.

This clone appeared once. The chain couples TRBV24-1 to TRBJ2-3; 7 bases fit TRBD1. CDR3 length: 15 residues. Germline-derived CDR1 and CDR2 are KGHDR and SFDVKD. The trim removed 4 bases at V and 2 bases at J, leaving 5 bases unmatched. The CDR3 sequence: CATSENRGLTDTQYF. Here the CDR3 DNA reads TGTGCCACCAGTGAAAACAGGGGTCTCACAGATACGCAGTATTTT.

The chain is built from TRBV7-6 and TRBJ1-2; D call uncertain. This CDR3 spans 15 amino acids. The ends were cut back, 0 bases at V and 0 bases at J, with 8 bases in the middle. Germline V gene lookup returns CDR1 SGHVS and CDR2 FNYEAQ. CDR3 sequence reads: CASSLAPGSNYGYTF. The CDR3, as DNA: TGTGCCAGCAGCTTAGCGCCGGGGTCTAACTATGGCTACACCTTC.

Note on this clone: Its ends do not fully match the called genes, so a read error is possible. The V call is TRBV30, the J call TRBJ1-4; D is possibly TRBD1 (5 bases). Germline CDR1 is GTSNPN and CDR2 is SVGIG (reference sequence). The CDR3 consists of 11 residues. The CDR3 DNA is TGTGCCTGGGGAATCGGACACCAAGAGGTTTTT. This translates into CAWGIGHQEVF. Looking up the rest from reference TRBV30 and TRBJ1-4 gives the full variable domain: SQTIHQWPATLVQPVGSPLSLECTVEGTSNPNLYWYRQAAGRGLQLLFYSVGIGQISSEVPQNLSASRPQDRQFILSSKKLLLSDSGFYLCAWGIGHQEVFGSGTQLSVL.

This chain links TRBV18 with TRBJ2-5, with 9 bases aligning to TRBD2. V lost 0 bases to trimming and J lost 5 bases; unmatched junction nucleotides: 4. CDR1 is KGHSH and CDR2 is LQKENI in the germline V gene. The length of the CDR3 is 15 residues. Here the CDR3 reads CASSPPAGGSETQYF. The CDR3 DNA reads as TGTGCCAGCTCACCACCAGCGGGGGGATCTGAGACCCAGTACTTC.